This T cell receptor (beta chain) was recovered during a study of cytomegalovirus exposure and HLA in healthy donors. The CDR3 has 15 residues. The protocol was immunoSEQ multiplex PCR, while the TCRdb copy is restricted to in-frame clones and leaves out a portion. The sample shows about 110,000 clones, about 85% of them seen only once. The rearrangement links TRBV7-5 to TRBJ2-7; the table's D call, TRBD1, was not checked against the DNA. TRBV7-5 is shown as a pseudogene. Sequencing used PBMCs. This TCR was recovered from a woman aged 18-29 years in good health and CMV-seronegative. CDR3 amino acids: CARSIRGGPGQEEYF. In nucleotides, the CDR3 is TGTGCCAGAAGCATCCGGGGCGGTCCGGGACAGGAAGAGTACTTC.